Listed here are 7 T cell receptor beta chains from one sample, sequenced in a study of cytotoxic CD8 clonotypes in ibrutinib-treated CLL. Libraries were prepared by immunoSEQ multiplex PCR; TCRdb keeps only in-frame clonotypes and omits some of them. The data contain over 120,000 clones, more than 70% of them seen just once; the ten biggest clones take up roughly 7.6%. The sample was PBMCs, taken after 36 months of ibrutinib treatment. The receptors here all came from a human donor with chronic lymphocytic leukemia.

This chain joins TRBV7-2 and TRBJ2-7; 10 bases are a match to TRBD1. The J segment lost 3 bases and the V segment lost 5 bases, leaving 4 bases of the junction unmatched. Per germline, CDR1 SGHTA and CDR2 FQGNSA. The CDR3 loop spans 14 amino acids. For the CDR3, the DNA is TGTGCCAGCAGCCACCGGACAGGGGGCTACGAGCAGTACTTC. This gives the protein CASSHRTGGYEQYF.

The chain links TRBV2 to TRBJ2-5; D not resolved. This CDR3 is 13 amino acids long. V was shortened by 2 bases and J by 3 bases, with 7 bases between the two germline ends. Germline CDR1 reads SNHLY; CDR2 reads FYNNEI. The CDR3 protein is CASSEFMKETQYF. Here the CDR3 DNA reads TGTGCCAGCAGTGAATTCATGAAAGAGACCCAGTACTTC.

This sequence joins TRBV6-5 and TRBJ2-1; D perhaps matches TRBD2 (7 bases). CDR1 is MNHEY, CDR2 SVGAGI, per germline. V was cut by 0 bases and J by 2 bases, with 11 bases left in between. There are 16 residues in the CDR3. CDR3: CASSYSTGGAYNEQFF. CDR3 coding DNA: TGTGCCAGCAGTTACTCGACGGGGGGCGCCTACAATGAGCAGTTCTTC.

This clone was counted between two and nine times. The J gene is TRBJ1-5, the V gene TRBV6-6; D is unclear. V lost 5 bases and J 6 bases, leaving 8 bases between the germline ends. The length of the CDR3 is 12 residues. The V gene's germline CDR1 is MNHNY and CDR2 SVGAGI (reference sequence). This chain's CDR3 is CASSPGAQPQHF. CDR3 DNA: TGTGCCAGCAGTCCGGGTGCTCAGCCCCAGCATTTT.

The chain carries TRBV7-8 and TRBJ1-2; 11 nucleotides match TRBD1. The CDR3 is 17 residues long. Germline values: CDR1 SGHVS, CDR2 FQNEAQ. Trimming took 5 bases from V and 8 from J; bases not matched to a gene: 16. CDR3 amino acids: CASSAGTGGRLVKGYTF. The CDR3 bases are TGTGCCAGCAGCGCCGGGACAGGGGGTCGATTGGTTAAGGGCTACACCTTC.

The rearrangement joins TRBV19 to TRBJ2-5; D unresolved. The CDR3 loop spans 11 amino acids. The germline V and J ends were trimmed by 3 bases and 4 bases, with 3 bases remaining between them. The germline V gene encodes CDR1 LNHDA and CDR2 SQIVND (reference sequence). DNA of the CDR3: TGTGCCAGTAGTATTGCAGAGACCCAGTACTTC. Amino acids: CASSIAETQYF.

The chain uses TRBV19 and TRBJ1-4; D is unresolved. The CDR3 length is 15 residues. V lost 3 bases to trimming and J lost 0 bases, with 8 bases between them. Germline V gene sequence: CDR1 LNHDA, CDR2 SQIVND (reference sequence). The CDR3 is CASSISTATNEKLFF. CDR3 nucleotide sequence: TGTGCCAGTAGTATCTCGACTGCAACTAATGAAAAACTGTTTTTT.